The T cell receptor (beta chain) under discussion was sequenced for a study of CD8 T cells in Susac syndrome. cDNA came from about 0.5 to 1 ug RNA primed by random hexamers. Multiplex immunoSEQ PCR targeted 54 Vbeta and 13 Jbeta TCR beta segments. TCRdb redid the calling of the immunoSEQ multiplex PCR reads with MiXCR, one entry per CDR3 protein. The profile shows roughly 120,000 distinct CDR3 sequences, around 94% of them singletons. TCR beta sequencing covered blood CD8+ and CD4+ T cells. Healthy donors served as age- and sex-matched controls. Negative isolation was used for CD8+ and CD4+ T cells and FACS enrichment for TEMRA cells. With 5 bases removed from V and 4 bases from J, the gap between germline ends came to 23 bases. Germline lookup yields CDR1 SGHVS and CDR2 FQNEAQ. The CDR3 spans 17 residues.

V gene TRBV7-8 combines with J gene TRBJ1-2, with D possibly being TRBD1 (5 bases). This TCR was sampled from a human donor in good health. Sequencing was carried out using CD4+ T cells from PBMCs. CDR3 nucleotide sequence: TGTGCCAGCAGCCCCCGGCTAAGGCAGGGAAAGGGCTATGGCTACACCTTC. Translating it yields CASSPRLRQGKGYGYTF. The full variable domain, with the rest looked up from reference TRBV7-8 and TRBJ1-2, is GAGVSQSPRYKVAKRGQDVALRCDPISGHVSLFWYQQALGQGPEFLTYFQNEAQLDKSGLPSDRFFAERPEGSVSTLKIQRTQQEDSAVYLCASSPRLRQGKGYGYTFGSGTRLTVV.